One and the same sample provided the 17 T cell receptor beta chains below, sequenced in a study of glioma-infiltrating T cells. Using RNA template, CDR3s of TCR alpha and beta were amplified with iRepertoire arm-PCR. TCRdb processed the multiplex PCR reads anew with MiXCR; each CDR3 protein has one entry. The top ten hold 9.5% to 15% of the sample, which has fewer than 500,000 distinct CDR3 sequences, roughly two fifths seen once. The sequenced material came from glioma tissue, nonneoplastic brain tissue, or PBMCs (not recorded which). These receptors were obtained from a human donor with low-grade glioma or glioblastoma, undergoing nonglioma brain surgery, or in good health (not recorded which).

In the case of this clonotype: At one end, the junction sequence differs from germline, possibly due to a read error. V is TRBV6-1 and J is TRBJ1-2; D is uncertain. The germline V gene has CDR1 MNHNS and CDR2 SASEGT. The CDR3 runs 13 residues. The CDR3 loop is CAISAISLYGYAF. CDR3 nucleotide sequence: TGTGCCATCAGTGCTATATCTCTATATGGCTACGCCTTC.

V gene TRBV20-1 combines with J gene TRBJ1-1; D is possibly TRBD1 (6 bases). Germline V lookup: CDR1 DFQATT, CDR2 SNEGSKA (reference sequence). CDR3 length: 14 amino acids. V was pared by 0 bases and J by 1 base, with 9 bases between. CDR3 residues: CSARDARGNTEAFF. The CDR3 DNA reads TGCAGTGCTAGAGATGCCAGGGGGAACACTGAAGCTTTCTTT.

V usage is TRBV27 and J usage is TRBJ2-7; D is perhaps TRBD1 or TRBD2 (5 bases each). V shed 1 base and J shed 2 bases, with 15 bases lying between them. The CDR3 runs 16 residues. Germline CDR1 and CDR2: MNHEY and SMNVEV (reference sequence). The CDR3 here is CASSLWGRGDPYEQYF. The CDR3 DNA is TGTGCCAGCAGTTTATGGGGGAGAGGGGACCCCTACGAGCAGTACTTC.

CDR3 nucleotides: TGTGCCAGCAGCTTACGCCTGGCGGGGGGAGATACGCAGTATTTT. Its translation is CASSLRLAGGDTQYF. The V and J genes are TRBV7-2 and TRBJ2-3; 8 bases match TRBD2. V was clipped by 2 bases and J by 5 bases; unmatched bases: 6. The CDR3 length is 15 residues. Germline CDR1 is SGHTA and CDR2 is FQGNSA. The variable domain in full, completed from reference TRBV7-2 and TRBJ2-3, reads GAGVSQSPSNKVTEKGKDVELRCDPISGHTALYWYRQSLGQGLEFLIYFQGNSAPDKSGLPSDRFSAERTGGSVSTLTIQRTQQEDSAVYLCASSLRLAGGDTQYFGPGTRLTVL.

This clonotype was counted at least ten times. The rearrangement joins TRBV27 to TRBJ2-1, with TRBD2 matching 12 bases. J was trimmed by 5 bases and V by 5 bases; bases with no gene match: 4. The CDR3 runs 15 residues. The germline V gene encodes CDR1 MNHEY and CDR2 SMNVEV (reference sequence). CDR3 amino acids: CASSPGTSGHNEQFF. In DNA, the CDR3 is TGTGCCAGCAGTCCCGGGACTAGCGGGCACAATGAGCAGTTCTTC.

This clonotype was seen more than once but under ten times. V is TRBV27 and J is TRBJ2-1; TRBD2 matches 7 bases. Germline V lookup: CDR1 MNHEY, CDR2 SMNVEV (reference sequence). The CDR3 covers 13 residues. With V trimmed by 6 bases and J by 4 bases, 3 bases remained unmatched. CDR3 protein: CASRKGLYNEQFF. The DNA of the CDR3 is TGTGCCAGCAGGAAGGGACTATACAATGAGCAGTTCTTC.

This clonotype occurred many times. The chain combines TRBV4-3 with TRBJ2-1, with TRBD2 matching 9 bases. The CDR3 has 16 amino acids. V lost 0 bases to trimming and J lost 9 bases; unmatched junction nucleotides: 9. Germline V lookup: CDR1 LGHNA, CDR2 YSLEER. CDR3 in DNA: TGCGCCAGCAGCCAAGATTACGCTAGCGGGATGAGTGAGCAGTTCTTC. The encoded protein is CASSQDYASGMSEQFF.

V is TRBV5-1 and J is TRBJ2-7, with no clear D. Germline V gene data show CDR1 as SGHRS and CDR2 as YFSETQ. V was clipped by 0 bases and J by 0 bases, with 10 bases between them. The CDR3 has 15 residues. CDR3 sequence: CASSLVGPSSYEQYF. The CDR3 nucleotides are TGCGCCAGCAGCTTGGTTGGCCCGAGCTCCTACGAGCAGTACTTC.

This clonotype was detected many times. The V and J genes are TRBV27 and TRBJ2-1, with 14 bases that match TRBD2. The V and J ends lost 6 bases and 0 bases, in that order; junction bases with no gene match: 10. This CDR3 contains 19 residues. Per germline, CDR1 MNHEY and CDR2 SMNVEV (reference sequence). Here the CDR3 DNA reads TGTGCCAGCAGCCCTAAGGGACTAGCGGGAGAGGGCTCCTACAATGAGCAGTTCTTC. Its translation: CASSPKGLAGEGSYNEQFF.

This clonotype was counted many times. J is TRBJ1-2 and V is TRBV27; tentatively, D is TRBD1 (6 bases). V shed 3 bases and J shed 5 bases, with 19 bases lying between them. Germline V gives CDR1 MNHEY, CDR2 SMNVEV (reference sequence). This CDR3 has 16 residues. In DNA, the CDR3 is TGTGCCAGCAGTTTGTCGGGGGGCGTAATGGGTTATGGCTACACCTTC. It translates to CASSLSGGVMGYGYTF.

CDR3 bases: TGTGCCACCAGCAGATACCCCGCGGGACGCCATTATGAGCAGTTCTTC. It encodes CATSRYPAGRHYEQFF. The V call is TRBV15, the J call TRBJ2-1, with D possibly being TRBD2 (6 bases). The CDR3 has 16 amino acids. Per the germline V gene, CDR1 is LNHNV and CDR2 is YYDKDF (reference sequence). Trimming stripped 2 bases from V and 8 bases from J, with 19 bases between.

This chain uses TRBV20-1 with TRBJ2-1, with 7 bases matching TRBD1. The CDR3 loop spans 14 amino acids. The germline CDR1 and CDR2 sequences are DFQATT and SNEGSKA (reference sequence). In DNA form, the CDR3 reads TGCAGCACACAGAGGGGGCCTCGGTACAATGAGCAGTTCTTC. The encoded protein is CSTQRGPRYNEQFF.

Comment on this clonotype: Just one base apart from a much larger clone, this may be a read error. The final CDR3 position lacks the conserved phenylalanine or tryptophan, pointing to a likely read error. This sequence joins TRBV28 and TRBJ2-3; 8 positions agree with TRBD1. The CDR3 runs to 16 residues. Germline CDR1 MDHEN, CDR2 SYDVKM. V was clipped by 3 bases and J by 2 bases; unmatched bases: 7. The CDR3 region has the DNA TGTGCCAGCAGTTTGTCCGGGACAGGACCCACAGATACGCAGTATTCT. Protein sequence: CASSLSGTGPTDTQYS.

The count of this clonotype is one. The chain recombines TRBV13 with TRBJ2-7; 7 bases match TRBD1. The CDR3 extends over 14 amino acids. Trimming took 5 bases from V and 4 from J; bases not matched to a gene: 8. In germline, CDR1 is PRHDT, CDR2 FYEKMQ (reference sequence). In DNA form, the CDR3 reads TGTGCCAGCAGCATCAACCTACAGGGGTACGAGCAGTACTTC. This codes for CASSINLQGYEQYF.

The chain recombines TRBV6-1 with TRBJ1-1; tentatively, D is TRBD1 (6 bases). The germline CDR1 and CDR2 sequences are MNHNS and SASEGT. This CDR3 has 13 amino acids. V gave up 7 bases and J gave up 8 bases, with 17 bases separating them. CDR3 protein: CASNRTELGEAFF. The CDR3 region has the DNA TGTGCCAGCAACCGGACAGAACTTGGGGAAGCTTTCTTT.

This chain joins TRBV6-2 or TRBV6-3 and TRBJ2-7; 10 bases are shared with TRBD1. Germline V gives CDR1 MNHEY, CDR2 SVGEGT. This CDR3 region has 15 residues. The V and J ends lost 6 bases and 8 bases, in that order; junction bases with no gene match: 13. The CDR3 bases are TGTGCCAGCAGCCCTTACGGGACAGGGGAAGATAAGCAGTACTTC. Translated, it gives CASSPYGTGEDKQYF.

This clonotype was recorded a few times. The V and J genes are TRBV5-4 and TRBJ2-7; TRBD2 is a possible D gene (5 bases). This CDR3 has 14 amino acids. V was trimmed by 4 bases and J by 1 base, leaving 12 bases between them. Germline assignment: CDR1 SGHNT and CDR2 YYREEE (reference sequence). CDR3 sequence (DNA): TGTGCCAGCAGCCCTGGGAGCTCATCCTACGAGCAGTACTTC. Translation: CASSPGSSSYEQYF.